A single sample is the source of the 30 T cell receptor beta chains below, sequenced in a study of regulatory T cells in long-lasting Graves disease. Building of the TCR beta libraries involved iRepertoire HTBI primers and Arm-PCR of CDR3 regions. TCRdb redid the calling of the multiplex PCR reads with MiXCR, one entry per CDR3 protein. In the table there are approximately 350,000 distinct CDR3 sequences, approximately 10% of which are singletons. Documented time point: newly diagnosed GD, antithyroid drugs for less than 3 months. Scientists built the TCR library using RNA that was extracted from PBMCs. These sequences were also reported in another study, on T cells in Graves' hyperthyroidism and ophthalmopathy.

Material: peripheral blood mononuclear cells (PBMCs), obtained at new diagnosis, from a patient treated with antithyroid drugs. These receptor sequences come from a woman between 18 and 29 years old with Graves disease.

This clonotype was counted ten times or more. The chain recombines TRBV24-1 with TRBJ2-1, with TRBD2 identical over 13 bases. The CDR3 is 19 amino acids. Germline V gene data show CDR1 as KGHDR and CDR2 as SFDVKD. The V and J ends lost 3 bases and 9 bases, in that order; junction bases with no gene match: 16. In DNA form, the CDR3 reads TGTGCCACCAGTGATCCTTCGACTAGCGGGAGGCCCGACGGGGGTGAGCAGTTCTTC. This sequence encodes CATSDPSTSGRPDGGEQFF.

This clonotype was counted ten times or more. V and J are TRBV7-2 and TRBJ2-1, with 8 bases lining up with TRBD2. V lost 4 bases and J lost 4; bases outside the gene matches: 9. This CDR3 has 16 amino acids. Germline CDR1 reads SGHTA; CDR2 reads FQGNSA. The CDR3 nucleotides are TGTGCCAGCAGCTCCCATGCGGGGGGCAATTACAATGAGCAGTTCTTC. Protein product: CASSSHAGGNYNEQFF. The variable domain in full, completed from reference TRBV7-2 and TRBJ2-1, reads GAGVSQSPSNKVTEKGKDVELRCDPISGHTALYWYRQSLGQGLEFLIYFQGNSAPDKSGLPSDRFSAERTGGSVSTLTIQRTQQEDSAVYLCASSSHAGGNYNEQFFGPGTRLTVL.

This clonotype was counted at least ten times. The chain is built from TRBV11-2 and TRBJ2-5; 11 nucleotides agree with TRBD2. This CDR3 has 17 residues. Germline V lookup: CDR1 SGHAT, CDR2 FQNNGV. V gave up 5 bases and J gave up 3 bases; unmatched junction bases: 11. The CDR3 DNA follows: TGTGCCAGCAGCGGCGGGACTAGCGGCCATTCGAAAGAGACCCAGTACTTC. Translation: CASSGGTSGHSKETQYF.

The sample holds many counts of this clonotype. The chain joins TRBV5-6 to TRBJ1-1; a weak D match, TRBD1 (6 bases). Trimming stripped 4 bases from V and 7 bases from J, with 23 bases between. CDR1 and CDR2 (germline): SGHDT, YYEEEE. CDR3 size: 16 residues. The CDR3 loop is CASSVYLGTTLFEAFF. CDR3 DNA: TGTGCCAGCAGCGTATATTTGGGGACAACGCTTTTTGAAGCTTTCTTT.

The V gene is TRBV6-2 or TRBV6-3, the J gene TRBJ1-5, with D possibly TRBD1 on 5 matching bases. Germline V gene lookup returns CDR1 MNHEY and CDR2 SVGEGT. CDR3 length equals 17 residues. V lost 5 bases, J lost 0 bases, and 17 bases lay in between. The CDR3 protein is CASSRRDGGYSNQPQHF. CDR3 DNA sequence: TGTGCCAGCAGTCGCAGGGACGGCGGATATAGCAATCAGCCCCAGCATTTT.

This clonotype was recorded many times. V gene TRBV5-1 combines with J gene TRBJ1-1; D possibly corresponds to TRBD1 (6 bases). V was shortened by 3 bases and J by 12 bases, with 21 bases between the two germline ends. Germline V CDR1 and CDR2: SGHRS, YFSETQ. This CDR3 comprises 14 residues. The CDR3 loop reads CASSSLVGGRGTFF. For the CDR3, the DNA is TGCGCCAGCAGCTCCCTCGTGGGGGGGCGCGGAACTTTCTTT.

The chain uses TRBV29-1 and TRBJ2-5; D call uncertain. V was trimmed by 5 bases and J by 1 base, leaving 5 bases between them. The CDR3 spans 11 residues. Germline V gene data show CDR1 as SQVTM and CDR2 as ANQGSEA. As DNA, the CDR3 is TGCAGCGTTATTGGCCAAGAGACCCAGTACTTC. Its translation is CSVIGQETQYF.

This clonotype was seen many times. CDR3 amino acids: CASSLAPTGHYGYTF. The CDR3 DNA reads as TGTGCCAGCAGCTTAGCGCCAACAGGGCACTATGGCTACACCTTC. The chain is built from TRBV7-2 and TRBJ1-2; D might be TRBD1 (6 bases). V dropped 0 bases and J dropped 3 bases, with 11 bases sitting between them. Germline V gives CDR1 SGHTA, CDR2 FQGNSA. The CDR3 has 15 residues.

The sample holds many counts of this clonotype. This chain joins TRBV6-2 or TRBV6-3 and TRBJ2-7; 10 bases line up with TRBD2. The CDR3 covers 15 residues. The trim removed 0 bases at V and 6 bases at J, leaving 5 bases unmatched. Germline V gene lookup returns CDR1 MNHEY and CDR2 SVGEGT. For the CDR3, the DNA is TGTGCCAGCAGTTACTCCCTAGCGGGAGAACTCGAGCAGTACTTC. Translation: CASSYSLAGELEQYF.

This sequence joins TRBV6-2 or TRBV6-3 and TRBJ2-1; D gene ambiguous. With 2 bases removed from V and 4 bases from J, the gap between germline ends came to 15 bases. This CDR3 has 16 amino acids. The V gene's germline CDR1 is MNHEY and CDR2 SVGEGT. CDR3 DNA sequence: TGTGCCAGCAGTTACGGCAGCAGGCTACTTTACAATGAGCAGTTCTTC. Translation: CASSYGSRLLYNEQFF.

This clonotype has a count of ten or more. This chain connects TRBV12-3 or TRBV12-4 to TRBJ2-1; D may be TRBD1 (6 bases). This CDR3 has 13 amino acids. With 6 bases removed from V and 6 bases from J, the gap between germline ends came to 12 bases. CDR3 protein: CASSLRQANEQFF. DNA of the CDR3: TGTGCCAGCAGCCTTAGACAGGCCAATGAGCAGTTCTTC.

In this sample, this clonotype turned up many times. One end of the junction does not line up with germline, which may come from a read error. The genes are TRBV6-2 or TRBV6-3 and TRBJ2-1; no definite D call. Germline-derived CDR1 and CDR2 are MNHEY and SVGEGT. The CDR3 is made up of 11 amino acids. CDR3 in amino acids: CASSAYHEQFF. CDR3 bases: TGTGCCAGCAGTGCCTACCATGAGCAGTTCTTC.

This chain uses TRBV10-3 with TRBJ1-6, with D maybe TRBD1 (5 bases). V shed 3 bases and J shed 7 bases, with 22 bases lying between them. This CDR3 has 18 residues. From germline, CDR1 is ENHRY and CDR2 SYGVKD. CDR3 protein: CAISEFRGGGEVNSPLHF. The CDR3, as DNA: TGTGCCATCAGTGAATTTCGGGGCGGAGGGGAGGTGAATTCACCCCTCCACTTT.

There are many counts of this clonotype. The CDR3 spells CASSAAIGPEQFF. In DNA form, the CDR3 reads TGTGCCAGCAGTGCCGCCATCGGGCCTGAGCAGTTCTTC. The chain is built from TRBV6-4 and TRBJ2-1; D remains unclear. CDR1 MRHNA and CDR2 SNTAGT come from the germline V gene. This CDR3 spans 13 amino acids. Trimming left V 4 bases short and J 9 bases short, with 13 bases between.

V gene TRBV7-2 combines with J gene TRBJ2-1; D is ambiguous. V was cut by 5 bases and J by 7 bases, with 12 bases left in between. CDR3 length: 13 residues. Germline V gene lookup returns CDR1 SGHTA and CDR2 FQGNSA. The CDR3 DNA reads TGTGCCAGCAGCCATTACACAGTGAATGAGCAGTTCTTC. It codes for CASSHYTVNEQFF.

This clonotype was counted a few times. An end of the junction does not agree with germline; a read error may underlie this. The chain employs TRBV6-5 and TRBJ1-3; D gene unclear. This CDR3 has 17 amino acids. Germline CDR1 reads MNHEY; CDR2 reads SVGAGI. The CDR3 nucleotides are TGTGCCGGCAGTTACTCGTCTCCGTCGGCCTCTGGAAACACCATATATTTT. Residues: CAGSYSSPSASGNTIYF.

This clonotype was found many times. This sequence joins TRBV12-5 and TRBJ2-1; D is uncertain. The CDR3 consists of 15 residues. Germline V gene sequence: CDR1 LGHNT, CDR2 FRNRAP. V shed 4 bases and J shed 0 bases, with 10 bases lying between them. CDR3 coding DNA: TGTGCTAGTGGTTCCTTAAAGAGCTCCTACAATGAGCAGTTCTTC. The encoded protein is CASGSLKSSYNEQFF.

The table lists this clonotype with a few counts. The rearrangement uses TRBV12-3 or TRBV12-4 and TRBJ2-7, with D maybe TRBD1 (5 bases). The germline V and J ends were trimmed by 1 base and 0 bases, with 7 bases remaining between them. This CDR3 region has 14 residues. The CDR3 here is CASSLDRLSYEQYF. CDR3 sequence (DNA): TGTGCCAGCAGTTTAGACAGGCTCTCCTACGAGCAGTACTTC.

This clonotype was recorded at least ten times. The chain is built from TRBV10-3 and TRBJ2-7; 7 bases match TRBD2. The CDR3 extends over 17 amino acids. Germline assignment: CDR1 ENHRY and CDR2 SYGVKD. Trimming at V came to 0 bases and at J to 3 bases, leaving 11 bases not matched to a gene. The CDR3 here is CAISESKRGPGNYEQYF. CDR3 DNA sequence: TGTGCCATCAGTGAGTCGAAGCGGGGTCCTGGGAACTACGAGCAGTACTTC.

This clonotype has at least ten counts. The rearrangement links TRBV24-1 to TRBJ2-5; D is undetermined. The CDR3 consists of 14 residues. Trimming took off 2 bases at V and 7 bases at J, with 13 bases between the two ends. The germline V gene has CDR1 KGHDR and CDR2 SFDVKD. The CDR3 coding sequence is TGTGCCACCAGTGATTCCCAAAGGGATGTGACCCAGTACTTC. Translated: CATSDSQRDVTQYF.

This clonotype was detected a few times. As the CDR3 is not closed by the conserved phenylalanine or tryptophan, this likely results from a read error. The V call is TRBV7-2, the J call TRBJ1-2, with D perhaps TRBD1 (5 bases). With 6 bases removed from V and 5 bases from J, the gap between germline ends came to 10 bases. Germline assignment: CDR1 SGHTA and CDR2 FQGNSA. The CDR3 is 12 residues long. The CDR3 region is CASRIKGYGYTS. CDR3 nucleotides: TGTGCCAGCAGGATCAAGGGGTATGGCTACACCTCC.

This clonotype was observed at least ten times. The V gene is TRBV12-3 or TRBV12-4, the J gene TRBJ1-2; D perhaps matches TRBD1 (6 bases). The CDR3 totals 15 residues. Between the trimmed V and J ends, which lost 4 bases and 8 bases, there was a span of 20 bases. The CDR3 bases are TGTGCCAGCAGTTCACACCCGACAGGACGGGGCGGCTACACCTTC. It translates to CASSSHPTGRGGYTF.

This clonotype was counted ten times or more. The chain employs TRBV7-2 and TRBJ2-7; 8 bases are a match to TRBD2. Trimming at V came to 4 bases and at J to 0 bases, leaving 11 bases not matched to a gene. This CDR3 comprises 17 residues. The V gene's germline CDR1 is SGHTA and CDR2 FQGNSA. The CDR3 coding sequence is TGTGCCAGCAGCTCCCCTCAAGCGGGAGACGGCTCCTACGAGCAGTACTTC. Its protein is CASSSPQAGDGSYEQYF.

V is TRBV11-2 and J is TRBJ2-3, with 9 bases matching TRBD2. The germline CDR1 and CDR2 sequences are SGHAT and FQNNGV. The J segment lost 0 bases and the V segment lost 0 bases, leaving 7 bases of the junction unmatched. The CDR3 is 18 amino acids. In DNA form, the CDR3 reads TGTGCCAGCAGCTTAGATCGACCTAGCGGGACAAGCACAGATACGCAGTATTTT. Amino acids: CASSLDRPSGTSTDTQYF.

This clonotype was observed many times. The chain combines TRBV6-2 or TRBV6-3 with TRBJ2-7, with D unclear. Germline V CDR1 and CDR2: MNHEY, SVGEGT. The V end lost 2 bases, the J end lost 6 bases, and 8 bases lay between the germline ends. The CDR3 length is 12 residues. CDR3 sequence reads: CASSYLGSEQYF. The CDR3 DNA reads as TGTGCCAGCAGTTACCTGGGATCCGAGCAGTACTTC.

The table lists this clonotype with a few counts. In nucleotides, the CDR3 is TGTGCCAGCAGACCCCGGGCCAACACAGATACGCAGTATTTT. It codes for CASRPRANTDTQYF. This chain links TRBV6-2 or TRBV6-3 with TRBJ2-3; D uncertain. There are 14 residues in the CDR3. Germline CDR1 reads MNHEY; CDR2 reads SVGEGT. Between the trimmed V and J ends, which lost 6 bases and 2 bases, there was a span of 12 bases.

The gene calls are TRBV20-1 and TRBJ2-3; D possibly matches TRBD1 or TRBD2 (5 bases each). The CDR3 is 17 amino acids. CDR1 DFQATT and CDR2 SNEGSKA come from the germline V gene (reference sequence). The V end was cut by 5 bases, the J end by 1 base, with 22 bases between. CDR3 sequence (DNA): TGCAGTGCTCAAATCGGGACCACCCTCGTTGGCACAGATACGCAGTATTTT. Amino acids: CSAQIGTTLVGTDTQYF.

This clonotype was counted ten times or more. The chain links TRBV11-2 to TRBJ1-2; a weak D match, TRBD1 (5 bases). The CDR3 loop spans 14 amino acids. Germline V CDR1 and CDR2: SGHAT, FQNNGV. V was shortened by 2 bases and J by 7 bases, with 14 bases between the two germline ends. The CDR3 DNA reads TGTGCCAGCAGCTTAAATTTGGGGACCTCTGGCTACACCTTC. Encoded protein: CASSLNLGTSGYTF.

This clonotype has ten or more counts. The V gene is TRBV6-1, the J gene TRBJ1-4; D is undetermined. Per germline, CDR1 MNHNS and CDR2 SASEGT. This CDR3 spans 14 amino acids. Trimming pared 3 bases from V and 8 bases from J, leaving 13 bases between. The CDR3 here is CASSDGSGGEKLFF. Here the CDR3 DNA reads TGTGCCAGCAGTGACGGGTCCGGAGGAGAAAAACTGTTTTTT.

This clonotype was observed once. The CDR3 protein is CASSPGFEQETQYF. The CDR3 DNA reads as TGTGCCAGCTCACCAGGATTCGAACAAGAGACCCAGTACTTC. The chain joins TRBV18 to TRBJ2-5; D not resolved. The CDR3 runs to 14 residues. CDR1 is KGHSH and CDR2 is LQKENI in the germline V gene. V gave up 2 bases and J gave up 2 bases, with 9 bases separating them.